This T cell receptor (beta chain) was found in a study of T cell changes during pregnancy in multiple sclerosis. This CDR3 is built from 15 residues. J gave up 2 bases and V 6 bases, and 11 bases lay outside the gene matches. Germline loops: CDR1 SQVTM, CDR2 ANQGSEA. The table came from immunoSEQ multiplex PCR; TCRdb's copy has only in-frame clones and leaves some out. This table holds about 69,000 clones, about 85% found once. Sequenced material: peripheral blood, taken before pregnancy. This TCR came from a female donor with multiple sclerosis, enrolled in a pregnancy study. The J gene is TRBJ2-3, the V gene TRBV29-1; TRBD2 matches at 7 bases. Here the CDR3 DNA reads TGCAGCGTCCGGGGAACTAGCGCGTTCACAGATACGCAGTATTTT. It encodes CSVRGTSAFTDTQYF.